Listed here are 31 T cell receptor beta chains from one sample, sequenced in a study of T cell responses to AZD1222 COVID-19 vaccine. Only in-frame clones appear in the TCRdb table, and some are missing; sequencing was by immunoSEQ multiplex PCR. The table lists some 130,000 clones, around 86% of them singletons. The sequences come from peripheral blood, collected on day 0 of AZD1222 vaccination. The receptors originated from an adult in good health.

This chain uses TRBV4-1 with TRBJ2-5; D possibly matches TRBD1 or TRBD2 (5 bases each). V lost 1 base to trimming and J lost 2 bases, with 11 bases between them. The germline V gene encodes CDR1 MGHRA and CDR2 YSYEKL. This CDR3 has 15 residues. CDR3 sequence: CASSQVLGEQETQYF. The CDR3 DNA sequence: TGCGCCAGCAGCCAAGTTTTGGGGGAGCAAGAGACCCAGTACTTC.

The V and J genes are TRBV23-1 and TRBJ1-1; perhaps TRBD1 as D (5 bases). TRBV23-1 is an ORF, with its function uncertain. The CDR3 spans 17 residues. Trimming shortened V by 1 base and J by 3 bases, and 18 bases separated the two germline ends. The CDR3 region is CASSQYKTAPGYTEAFF. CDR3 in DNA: TGCGCCAGCAGTCAATATAAGACAGCCCCGGGGTACACTGAAGCTTTCTTT.

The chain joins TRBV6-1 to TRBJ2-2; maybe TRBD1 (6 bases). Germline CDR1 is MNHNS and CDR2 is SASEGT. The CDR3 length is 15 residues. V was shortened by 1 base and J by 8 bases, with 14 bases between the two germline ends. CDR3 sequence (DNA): TGTGCCAGCAGTGAAGTTCAGGGGTTCGTGGGGGAGCTGTTTTTT. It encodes CASSEVQGFVGELFF.

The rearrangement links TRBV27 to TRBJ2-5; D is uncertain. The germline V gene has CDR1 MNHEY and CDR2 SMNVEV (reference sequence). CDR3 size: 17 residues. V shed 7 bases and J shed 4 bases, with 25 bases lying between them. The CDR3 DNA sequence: TGTGCCAGCAAGTATAATGGCGCCGGAGCGCCTGGAGAGACCCAGTACTTC. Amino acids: CASKYNGAGAPGETQYF.

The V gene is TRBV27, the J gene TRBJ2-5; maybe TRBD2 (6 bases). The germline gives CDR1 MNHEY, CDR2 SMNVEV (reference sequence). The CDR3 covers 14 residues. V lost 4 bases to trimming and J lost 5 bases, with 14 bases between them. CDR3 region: CASSSLGAGETQYF. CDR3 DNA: TGTGCCAGCAGTTCCCTAGGGGCGGGGGAGACCCAGTACTTC.

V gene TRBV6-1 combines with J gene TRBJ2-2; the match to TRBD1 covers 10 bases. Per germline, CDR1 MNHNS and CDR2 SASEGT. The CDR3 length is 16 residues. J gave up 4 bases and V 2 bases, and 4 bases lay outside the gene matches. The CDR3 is CASSEYRTGGTGELFF. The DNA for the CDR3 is TGTGCCAGCAGTGAATATCGGACAGGGGGCACCGGGGAGCTGTTTTTT.

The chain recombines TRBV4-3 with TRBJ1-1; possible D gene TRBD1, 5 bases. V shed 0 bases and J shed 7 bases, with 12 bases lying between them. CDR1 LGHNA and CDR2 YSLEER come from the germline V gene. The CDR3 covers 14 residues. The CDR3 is CASSQDRGFLEAFF. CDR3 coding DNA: TGCGCCAGCAGCCAAGATCGGGGCTTCCTTGAAGCTTTCTTT.

Here the CDR3 DNA reads TGTGCCTGCGGACAGGGGTTTGGGGGAGCGCCCCAGCATTTT. Protein: CACGQGFGGAPQHF. The chain combines TRBV30 with TRBJ1-5, with 9 bases aligning to TRBD1. Per germline, CDR1 GTSNPN and CDR2 SVGIG (reference sequence). After removal of 6 bases from V and 9 bases from J, the junction contained 12 bases not matched to a gene. CDR3 length: 14 amino acids. The full variable domain, in which reference TRBV30 and TRBJ1-5 provide the parts outside the CDR3, is SQTIHQWPATLVQPVGSPLSLECTVEGTSNPNLYWYRQAAGRGLQLLFYSVGIGQISSEVPQNLSASRPQDRQFILSSKKLLLSDSGFYLCACGQGFGGAPQHFGDGTRLSIL.

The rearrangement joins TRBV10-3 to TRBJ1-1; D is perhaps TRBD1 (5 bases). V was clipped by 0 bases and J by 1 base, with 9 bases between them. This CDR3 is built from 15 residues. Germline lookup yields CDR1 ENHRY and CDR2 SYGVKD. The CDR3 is CAISESRDGNTEAFF. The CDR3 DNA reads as TGTGCCATCAGTGAGTCCCGGGACGGGAACACTGAAGCTTTCTTT.

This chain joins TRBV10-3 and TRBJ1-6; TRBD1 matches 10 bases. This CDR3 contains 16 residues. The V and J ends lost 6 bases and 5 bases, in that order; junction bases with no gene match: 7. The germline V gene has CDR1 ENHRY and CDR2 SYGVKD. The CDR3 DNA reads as TGTGCCATCAGACCGGGACAGGGGAGAAATAATTCACCCCTCCACTTT. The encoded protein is CAIRPGQGRNNSPLHF.

CDR3 amino acids: CASRRGGQETQYF. For the CDR3, the DNA is TGCGCCAGCCGGCGGGGGGGCCAAGAGACCCAGTACTTC. The genes are TRBV5-1 and TRBJ2-5; 9 nucleotides line up with TRBD2. Germline V CDR1 and CDR2: SGHRS, YFSETQ. With 7 bases clipped from V and 1 base from J, the junction kept 2 bases outside the gene matches. This CDR3 spans 13 amino acids.

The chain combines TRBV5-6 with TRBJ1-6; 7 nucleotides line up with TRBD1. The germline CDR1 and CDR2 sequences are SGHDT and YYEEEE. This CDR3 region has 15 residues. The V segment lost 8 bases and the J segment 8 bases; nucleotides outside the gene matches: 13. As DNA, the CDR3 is TGTGCCAGACGAAACCGACAGGGTCCAGATTCACCCCTCCACTTT. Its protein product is CARRNRQGPDSPLHF.

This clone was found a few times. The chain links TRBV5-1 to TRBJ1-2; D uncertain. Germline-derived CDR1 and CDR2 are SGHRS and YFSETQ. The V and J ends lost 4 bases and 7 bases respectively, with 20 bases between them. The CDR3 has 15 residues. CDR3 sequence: CASSGESIASSGYTF. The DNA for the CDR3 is TGCGCCAGCAGCGGAGAGAGTATCGCTTCTTCTGGCTACACCTTC.

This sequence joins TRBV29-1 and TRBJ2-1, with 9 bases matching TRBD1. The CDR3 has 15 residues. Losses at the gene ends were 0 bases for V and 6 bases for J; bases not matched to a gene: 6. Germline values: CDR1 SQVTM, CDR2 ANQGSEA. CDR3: CSVEDRTGVGNEQFF. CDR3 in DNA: TGCAGCGTTGAAGATAGGACAGGGGTGGGCAATGAGCAGTTCTTC.

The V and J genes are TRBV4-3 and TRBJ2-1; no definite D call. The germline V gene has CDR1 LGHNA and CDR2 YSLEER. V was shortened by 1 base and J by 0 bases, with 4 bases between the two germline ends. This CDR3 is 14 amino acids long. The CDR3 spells CASSQVGSYNEQFF. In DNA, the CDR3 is TGCGCCAGCAGCCAAGTGGGCTCCTACAATGAGCAGTTCTTC.

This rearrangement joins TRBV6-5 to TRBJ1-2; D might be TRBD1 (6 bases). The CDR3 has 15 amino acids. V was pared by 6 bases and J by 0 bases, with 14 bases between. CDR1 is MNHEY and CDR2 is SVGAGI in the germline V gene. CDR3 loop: CASRPQGLANYGYTF. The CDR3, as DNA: TGTGCCAGCAGACCACAGGGTCTAGCTAACTATGGCTACACCTTC.

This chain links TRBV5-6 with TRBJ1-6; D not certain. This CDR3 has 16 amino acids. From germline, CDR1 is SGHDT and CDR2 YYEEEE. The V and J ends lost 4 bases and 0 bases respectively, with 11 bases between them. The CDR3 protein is CASSQGPSSYNSPLHF. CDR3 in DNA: TGTGCCAGCAGCCAAGGACCCAGCTCCTATAATTCACCCCTCCACTTT.

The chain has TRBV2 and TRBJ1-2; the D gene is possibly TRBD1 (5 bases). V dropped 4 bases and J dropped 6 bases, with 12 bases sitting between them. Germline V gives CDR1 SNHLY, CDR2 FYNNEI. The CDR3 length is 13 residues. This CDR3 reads CASSAQVFDGYTF. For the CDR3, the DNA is TGTGCCAGCAGTGCACAGGTTTTTGATGGCTACACCTTC.

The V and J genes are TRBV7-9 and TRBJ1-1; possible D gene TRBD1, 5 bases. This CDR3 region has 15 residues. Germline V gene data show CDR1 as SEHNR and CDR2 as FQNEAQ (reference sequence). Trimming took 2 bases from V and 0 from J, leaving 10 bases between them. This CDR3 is CASSLPRGVNTEAFF. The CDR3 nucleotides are TGTGCCAGCAGCTTACCTAGAGGGGTGAACACTGAAGCTTTCTTT.

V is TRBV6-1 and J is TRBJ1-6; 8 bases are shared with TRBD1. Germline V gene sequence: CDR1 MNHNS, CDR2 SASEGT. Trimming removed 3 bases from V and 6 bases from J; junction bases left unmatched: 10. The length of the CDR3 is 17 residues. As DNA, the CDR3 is TGTGCCAGCAGTGACCGATTGACGGGACAGGCTAATTCACCCCTCCACTTT. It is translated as CASSDRLTGQANSPLHF.

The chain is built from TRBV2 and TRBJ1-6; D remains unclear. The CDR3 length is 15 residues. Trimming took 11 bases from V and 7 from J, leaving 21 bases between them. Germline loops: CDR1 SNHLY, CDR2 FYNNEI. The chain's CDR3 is CAGSAELLLNSPLHF. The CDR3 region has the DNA TGTGCCGGATCCGCCGAGCTCTTACTAAATTCACCCCTCCACTTT.

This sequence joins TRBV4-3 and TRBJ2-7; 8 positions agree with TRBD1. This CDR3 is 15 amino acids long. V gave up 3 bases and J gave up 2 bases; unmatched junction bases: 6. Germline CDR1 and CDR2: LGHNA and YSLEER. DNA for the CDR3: TGCGCCAGCAGCCACCGGACAGGGCCAACCTACGAGCAGTACTTC. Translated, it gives CASSHRTGPTYEQYF.

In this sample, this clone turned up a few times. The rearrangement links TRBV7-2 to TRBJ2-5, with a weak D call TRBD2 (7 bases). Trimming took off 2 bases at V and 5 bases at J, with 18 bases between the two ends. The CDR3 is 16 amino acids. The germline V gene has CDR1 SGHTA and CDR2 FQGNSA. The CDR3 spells CASSLTGGPTGETQYF. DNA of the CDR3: TGTGCCAGCAGCTTAACCGGGGGGCCTACAGGGGAGACCCAGTACTTC.

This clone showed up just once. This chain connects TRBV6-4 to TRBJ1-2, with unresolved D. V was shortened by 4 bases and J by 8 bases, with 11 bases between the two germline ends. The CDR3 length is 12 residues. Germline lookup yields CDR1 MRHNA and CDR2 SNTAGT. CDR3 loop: CASSGPVPGYTF. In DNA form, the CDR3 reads TGTGCCAGCAGTGGACCGGTGCCGGGCTACACCTTC.

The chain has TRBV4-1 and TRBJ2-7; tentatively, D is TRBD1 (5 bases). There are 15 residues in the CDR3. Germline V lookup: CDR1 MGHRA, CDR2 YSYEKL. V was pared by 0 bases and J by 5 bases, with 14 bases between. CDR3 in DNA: TGCGCCAGCAGCCAAGAGTCCAGGGAAGTTCACGAGCAGTACTTC. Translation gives CASSQESREVHEQYF.

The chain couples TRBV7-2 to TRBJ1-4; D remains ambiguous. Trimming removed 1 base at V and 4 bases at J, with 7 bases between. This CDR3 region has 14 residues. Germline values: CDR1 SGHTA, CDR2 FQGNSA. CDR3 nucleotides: TGTGCCAGCAGCTTAGACAGTAATAATGAAAAACTGTTTTTT. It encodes CASSLDSNNEKLFF.

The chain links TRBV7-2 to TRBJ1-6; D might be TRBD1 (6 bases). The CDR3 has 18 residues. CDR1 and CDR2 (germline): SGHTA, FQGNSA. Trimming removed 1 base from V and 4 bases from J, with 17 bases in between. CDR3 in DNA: TGTGCCAGCAGCTTAGGCATACTCCGGGACAATTATAATTCACCCCTCCACTTT. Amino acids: CASSLGILRDNYNSPLHF. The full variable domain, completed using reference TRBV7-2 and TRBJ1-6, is GAGVSQSPSNKVTEKGKDVELRCDPISGHTALYWYRQSLGQGLEFLIYFQGNSAPDKSGLPSDRFSAERTGGSVSTLTIQRTQQEDSAVYLCASSLGILRDNYNSPLHFGNGTRLTVT.

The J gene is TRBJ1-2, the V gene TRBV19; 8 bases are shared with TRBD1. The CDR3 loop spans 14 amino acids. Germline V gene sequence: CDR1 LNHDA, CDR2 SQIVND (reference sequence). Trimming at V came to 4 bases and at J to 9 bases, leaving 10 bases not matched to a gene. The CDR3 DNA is TGTGCCAGTAGTAAGGACAGGGCACCTAGTCGCTACACCTTC. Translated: CASSKDRAPSRYTF.

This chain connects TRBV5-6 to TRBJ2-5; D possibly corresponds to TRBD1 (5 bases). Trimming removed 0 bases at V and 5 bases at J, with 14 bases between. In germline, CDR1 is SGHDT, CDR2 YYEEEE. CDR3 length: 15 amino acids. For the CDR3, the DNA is TGTGCCAGCAGCTTGGTCAATTCAGGGCGGGAGACCCAGTACTTC. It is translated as CASSLVNSGRETQYF.

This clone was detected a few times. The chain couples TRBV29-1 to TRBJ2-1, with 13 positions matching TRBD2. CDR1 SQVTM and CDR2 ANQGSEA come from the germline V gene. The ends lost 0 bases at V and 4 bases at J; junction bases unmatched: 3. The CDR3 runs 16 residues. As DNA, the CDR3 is TGCAGCGTTGAAGAAGGGACTAGCGGGGTATACAATGAGCAGTTCTTC. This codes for CSVEEGTSGVYNEQFF.

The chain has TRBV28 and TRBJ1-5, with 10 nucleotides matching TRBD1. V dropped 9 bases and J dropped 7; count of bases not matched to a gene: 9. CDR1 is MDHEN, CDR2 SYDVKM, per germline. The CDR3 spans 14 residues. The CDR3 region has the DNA TGTGCCAGTGCCGGGACAGGGGTCTGGCAGCCCCAGCATTTT. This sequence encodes CASAGTGVWQPQHF.